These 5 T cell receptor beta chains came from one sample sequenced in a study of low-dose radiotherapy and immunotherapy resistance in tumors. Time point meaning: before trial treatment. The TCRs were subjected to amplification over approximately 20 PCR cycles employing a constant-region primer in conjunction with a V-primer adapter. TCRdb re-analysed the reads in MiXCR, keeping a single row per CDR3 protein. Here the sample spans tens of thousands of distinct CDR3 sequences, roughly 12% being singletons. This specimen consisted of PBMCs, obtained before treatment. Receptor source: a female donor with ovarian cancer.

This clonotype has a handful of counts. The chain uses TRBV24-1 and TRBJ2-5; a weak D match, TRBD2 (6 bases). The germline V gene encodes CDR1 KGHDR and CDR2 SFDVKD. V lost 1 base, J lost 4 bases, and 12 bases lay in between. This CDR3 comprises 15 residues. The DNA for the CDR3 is TGTGCCACCAGTGATTTCCCAGGGCGGGGAGAGACCCAGTACTTC. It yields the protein CATSDFPGRGETQYF.

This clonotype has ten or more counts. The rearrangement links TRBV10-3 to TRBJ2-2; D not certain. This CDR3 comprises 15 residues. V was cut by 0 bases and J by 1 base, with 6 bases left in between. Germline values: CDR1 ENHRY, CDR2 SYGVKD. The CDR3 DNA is TGTGCCATCAGTGAGTCGAGTAAGAACACCGGGGAGCTGTTTTTT. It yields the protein CAISESSKNTGELFF.

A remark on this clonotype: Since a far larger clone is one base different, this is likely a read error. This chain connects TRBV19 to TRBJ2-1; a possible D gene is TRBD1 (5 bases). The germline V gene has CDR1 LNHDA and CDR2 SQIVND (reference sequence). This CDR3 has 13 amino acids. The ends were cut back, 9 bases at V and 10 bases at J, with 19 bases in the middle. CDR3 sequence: CASSQQVSYEQFF. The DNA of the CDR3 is TGTGCCAGCTCTCAACAGGTCTCCTACGAGCAGTTCTTC.

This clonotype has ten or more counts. CDR3 DNA: TGTGCCAGCAGCCCGCAGTTACGGAACACTGAAGCTTTCTTT. This sequence encodes CASSPQLRNTEAFF. The chain joins TRBV7-6 to TRBJ1-1; D not certain. Germline V gene data show CDR1 as SGHVS and CDR2 as FNYEAQ. The CDR3 is 14 residues long. The germline V and J ends were trimmed by 5 bases and 1 base, with 11 bases remaining between them.

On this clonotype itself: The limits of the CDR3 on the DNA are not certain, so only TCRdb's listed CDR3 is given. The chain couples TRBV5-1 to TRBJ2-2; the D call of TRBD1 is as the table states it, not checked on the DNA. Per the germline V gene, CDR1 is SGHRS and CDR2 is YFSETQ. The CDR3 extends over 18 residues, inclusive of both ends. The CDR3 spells CASTLSGASANTGELFFF.